This T cell receptor beta chain was retrieved from a study of shared clonotypes between healthy human individuals. Profiled with immunoSEQ multiplex PCR; TCRdb holds only in-frame clones, not every one. The top ten clones hold 11% of a sample with a few hundred thousand clones, 65% to 70% of them seen once. Sequencing was carried out using memory CD4+ T cells sorted from blood. The sample's subset: CD45RA-negative fraction. This receptor was taken from a man aged 30 to 45 in good health.

CDR3 sequence (DNA): TGTGCCAGCAGCTTACAGGGGTACACAGATACGCAGTATTTT. It translates to CASSLQGYTDTQYF. The V and J genes are TRBV7-2 and TRBJ2-3; perhaps TRBD1 as D (6 bases). Trimming shortened V by 2 bases and J by 2 bases, and 8 bases separated the two germline ends. Germline V gene sequence: CDR1 SGHTA, CDR2 FQGNSA. The CDR3 extends over 14 amino acids.